This is a list of T cell receptor beta chains from one sample in a study of blood T cell repertoires in COVID-19. Produced via immunoSEQ multiplex PCR; TCRdb's table is partial and in-frame only. The sample includes some 220,000 clones, 75% to 85% of them seen just once. Sequenced sample: peripheral blood. These receptors came from a woman in her 70s with COVID-19, enrolled during active disease. The CDR3 runs from the conserved cysteine through the conserved F or W. Fields, in order: clone size, D gene, V gene, J gene, CDR3 DNA, CDR3 protein. D genes are given only for firm matches. The size of a clone is reported for some rows only, either as once, few or many, or as a class for expanded clones.

NA	NA	TRBV2	TRBJ1-1	TGTGCCAGCAGCGTAGGTGGTGGAGCGGCTGAAGCTTTCTTT	CASSVGGGAAEAFF
NA	TRBD2	TRBV18	TRBJ2-7	TGTGCCAGCTCACCTTCGACTAGCGGGACCTACGAGCAGTACTTC	CASSPSTSGTYEQYF
NA	TRBD2	TRBV4-3	TRBJ2-3	TGCGCCAGCAGCCAAGAAGTCGGACAGGGGACTAGCGGAACACTAAGATATACGCAGTATTTT	CASSQEVGQGTSGTLRYTQYF
NA	TRBD1	TRBV12-3/TRBV12-4	TRBJ1-2	TGTGCCAGCAGTTTAAGGCAGGGGGGAGGCTACACCTTC	CASSLRQGGGYTF
once	NA	TRBV14	TRBJ2-1	TGTGCCAGCAGCCCAGGGGGCGGGAGTGCTGAGCAGTTCTTC	CASSPGGGSAEQFF
NA	TRBD2	TRBV7-2	TRBJ2-1	TGTGCCAGCAGCTTAGCGACTAGCGGGTATGAGCAGTTCTTC	CASSLATSGYEQFF
NA	NA	TRBV7-2	TRBJ1-2	TGTGCCAGCAGCTTCCAGGCGGGGGACTATGGCTACACCTTC	CASSFQAGDYGYTF
few	NA	TRBV28	TRBJ1-1	TGTGCCAGCTTGGAGTCTACCTGGGGCGCGAACACTGAAGCTTTCTTT	CASLESTWGANTEAFF
NA	TRBD2	TRBV9	TRBJ2-7	TGTGCCAGCTCCCCGGGGGGCGGGAGGACCTCCTACGAGCAGTACTTC	CASSPGGGRTSYEQYF
NA	TRBD1	TRBV4-2	TRBJ2-1	TGTGCCAGCAGCCAAGAGAGGGGGCGTGGGCAGGGGTACGATGAGCAGTTCTTC	CASSQERGRGQGYDEQFF
NA	NA	TRBV28	TRBJ1-1	TGTGCCAGCAGTACTCCCGGACAGGAAGCTTTCTTT	CASSTPGQEAFF
NA	NA	TRBV20-1	TRBJ2-5	TGCAGTGTCCTACACCAAGAGACCCAGTACTTC	CSVLHQETQYF
NA	NA	TRBV7-9	TRBJ1-6	TGTGCCAGCAGCTTAGAGGAGGGAAATTCACCCCTCCACTTT	CASSLEEGNSPLHF
NA	TRBD1	TRBV27	TRBJ1-2	TGTGCCAGCAGTTCGCGACAGGGGTCAGTAGGGGGCTACACCTTC	CASSSRQGSVGGYTF